This entry concerns a single T cell receptor beta chain. The data were taken from a study of blood T cell repertoires in COVID-19. After removal of 7 bases from V and 6 bases from J, the junction contained 13 bases not matched to a gene. CDR1 is SGHTA and CDR2 is FQGNSA in the germline V gene. The length of the CDR3 is 15 residues. Sequencing was performed with immunoSEQ multiplex PCR; in TCRdb, only in-frame clones are kept and a portion is missing. In the table there are around 110,000 clones, approximately 80% of which are singletons. The source material was peripheral blood. The chain is built from TRBV7-2 and TRBJ2-3, with 7 bases matching TRBD2. This receptor was identified in a man between 65 and 85 years old with active or convalescent COVID-19. CDR3 loop: CASTPSGVPQDTQYF. CDR3 sequence (DNA): TGTGCCAGCACCCCTAGCGGAGTACCCCAGGATACGCAGTATTTT.